The 5 T cell receptor beta chains below come from one sample, sequenced in a study of cytomegalovirus exposure and HLA in healthy donors. With 60 Vbeta and 13 Jbeta primers, the PCR was carried out. Using immunoSEQ multiplex PCR, the repertoire was profiled, and TCRdb retains in-frame clones only, with some absent. The sample records some 150,000 clones, roughly 82% being singletons. What was sequenced was PBMCs. The source is a woman between 50 and 59 years old in good health and CMV-seropositive.

The rearrangement links TRBV15 to TRBJ2-7, with a tentative D call TRBD2 (5 bases). The V end lost 1 base, the J end lost 3 bases, and 7 bases lay between the germline ends. CDR3 length equals 13 residues. CDR1 is LNHNV, CDR2 YYDKDF, per germline (reference sequence). The CDR3, as DNA: TGTGCCACCAGCAGAGGAGGGATCTACGAGCAGTACTTC. Translation: CATSRGGIYEQYF.

The rearrangement uses TRBV5-1 and TRBJ1-1, with 8 bases identical to TRBD1. The junction had 7 bases not matched to a gene; V was cut back by 4 bases and J by 5 bases. Germline V CDR1 and CDR2: SGHRS, YFSETQ. This CDR3 region has 14 residues. The CDR3 spells CASSAGQGETEAFF. CDR3 in DNA: TGCGCCAGCAGCGCTGGACAGGGAGAAACTGAAGCTTTCTTT.

This clone occurred a few times. The gene calls are TRBV11-2 and TRBJ2-5; unclear D gene. The CDR3 consists of 11 residues. V dropped 5 bases and J dropped 3 bases, with 4 bases sitting between them. Looked up from germline, CDR1 is SGHAT and CDR2 is FQNNGV. This chain's CDR3 is CASSPKETQYF. Here the CDR3 DNA reads TGTGCCAGCAGCCCTAAAGAGACCCAGTACTTC.

The CDR3 is CASSQRDRLSRVDEQYF. As DNA, the CDR3 is TGCGCCAGCAGTCAAAGGGACAGGCTCTCGCGGGTCGATGAGCAGTACTTC. V is TRBV23-1 and J is TRBJ2-7, with 8 nucleotides matching TRBD1. TRBV23-1 falls under the ORF class, with uncertain function. J lost 7 bases, V lost 2 bases, and 16 bases had no gene match. The CDR3 is 17 amino acids.

DNA for the CDR3: TGTGCCAGCTCAACGGGGTCAGGGGGGAACACTGAAGCTTTCTTT. It codes for CASSTGSGGNTEAFF. V and J are TRBV18 and TRBJ1-1; TRBD1 matches at 7 bases. Germline trimming cut 5 bases from V and 1 base from J; bases unmatched to any gene: 7. The CDR3 length is 15 residues. Germline lookup yields CDR1 KGHSH and CDR2 LQKENI. Full variable domain (outside the CDR3, taken from reference TRBV18 and TRBJ1-1): NAGVMQNPRHLVRRRGQEARLRCSPMKGHSHVYWYRQLPEEGLKFMVYLQKENIIDESGMPKERFSAEFPKEGPSILRIQQVVRGDSAAYFCASSTGSGGNTEAFFGQGTRLTVV.